One TCR beta chain is described in this entry. The antigen is not known. The data were obtained in a study of regulatory T cells in long-lasting Graves disease. Overall study results and limits: TRBV28, TRBJ1-2 and TRBJ2-5 were favored in persistent disease. Among persistent patients, a larger number of public clonotypes were shared (around 2,700) than among newly diagnosed patients (approximately 970).

In building TCR beta libraries, iRepertoire HTBI primers were used together with Arm-PCR of CDR3 regions. As processed by the authors: Spanning all samples, the identified segments comprised around 62 TRBV and over 13 TRBJ. TCRdb re-called the multiplex PCR reads through MiXCR, storing one row per CDR3 protein. TCRdb, not the original authors, processed these V and J calls. The sample consists of about 310,000 distinct CDR3 sequences, around 21% of them appearing once. In germline, CDR1 is SGHKS, CDR2 YYEKEE (reference sequence). CDR3 size: 16 residues. The J segment lost 3 bases and the V segment lost 1 base, leaving 10 bases of the junction unmatched. As to time point: persistent/refractory GD, antithyroid drugs over 5 years with positive TRAb. PBMCs provided the RNA from which the TCR library was made. American Thyroid Association guidelines defined how Graves' disease was diagnosed.

Sequenced material: peripheral blood mononuclear cells (PBMCs), taken when the disease was refractory, from a patient treated with antithyroid drugs. This rearrangement joins TRBV5-5 to TRBJ2-7; 7 nucleotides agree with TRBD2. The TCR was taken from a female donor with Graves disease. The CDR3 nucleotides are TGTGCCAGCAGCTTGTTGTCGAGCGGGGAGCTCTACGAGCAGTACTTC. Its translation is CASSLLSSGELYEQYF.